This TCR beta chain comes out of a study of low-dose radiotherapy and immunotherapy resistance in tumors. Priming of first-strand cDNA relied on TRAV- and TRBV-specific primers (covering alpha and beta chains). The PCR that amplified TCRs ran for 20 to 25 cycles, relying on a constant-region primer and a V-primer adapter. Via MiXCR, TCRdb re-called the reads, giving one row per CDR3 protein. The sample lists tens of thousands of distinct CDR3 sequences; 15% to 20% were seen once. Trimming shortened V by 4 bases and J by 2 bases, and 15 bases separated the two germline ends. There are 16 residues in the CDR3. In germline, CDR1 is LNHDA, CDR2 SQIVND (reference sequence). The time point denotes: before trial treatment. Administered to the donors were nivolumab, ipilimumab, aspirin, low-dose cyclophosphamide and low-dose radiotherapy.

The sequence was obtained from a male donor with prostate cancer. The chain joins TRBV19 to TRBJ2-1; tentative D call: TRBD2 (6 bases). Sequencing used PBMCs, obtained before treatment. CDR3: CASSTSLGGAYNEQFF. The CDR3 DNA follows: TGTGCCAGTAGTACCTCCTTGGGGGGAGCCTACAATGAGCAGTTCTTC.